The 24 T cell receptor beta chains below come from one sample, sequenced in a study of beta chain features in type 1 diabetes. Regarding the study as a whole: All four CD4+ subsets of Type 1 diabetes patients contained TCRB CDR3s that were moderately but significantly shorter.

Their target antigens are unknown. The investigators reverse transcribed all of the isolated RNA, so they sequenced expressed TCRB transcripts. Profiling relied on immunoSEQ multiplex PCR, and the TCRdb table lists in-frame clones only, not all of them. The sample consists of around 100,000 clones, roughly 28% of them appearing once. Sample: central memory CD4+ T cells from blood. These receptors all come from a young woman with type 1 diabetes.

This clone was seen a few times. V gene TRBV7-2 combines with J gene TRBJ2-5, with 7 bases matching TRBD1. This CDR3 has 15 residues. The V segment lost 3 bases and the J segment 2 bases; nucleotides outside the gene matches: 6. Germline V lookup: CDR1 SGHTA, CDR2 FQGNSA. CDR3 bases: TGTGCCAGCAGCTTGAGGACAGGTCCTCAAGAGACCCAGTACTTC. This sequence encodes CASSLRTGPQETQYF.

This rearrangement joins TRBV27 to TRBJ2-5; D perhaps matches TRBD2 (6 bases). The germline V gene encodes CDR1 MNHEY and CDR2 SMNVEV (reference sequence). V gave up 3 bases and J gave up 2 bases, with 16 bases separating them. The CDR3 has 16 amino acids. The CDR3 sequence is CASSFVGLASQETQYF. The CDR3 nucleotides are TGTGCCAGCAGTTTCGTCGGGCTAGCGAGTCAAGAGACCCAGTACTTC.

The rearrangement joins TRBV19 to TRBJ2-1, with 8 bases lining up with TRBD2. After removal of 7 bases from V and 4 bases from J, the junction contained 12 bases not matched to a gene. CDR1 is LNHDA, CDR2 SQIVND, per germline (reference sequence). The CDR3 runs to 16 residues. CDR3 region: CASNALTSGRYNEQFF. DNA of the CDR3: TGTGCCAGTAACGCGCTTACTAGCGGACGTTACAATGAGCAGTTCTTC.

This clone was counted a few times. J is TRBJ2-1 and V is TRBV19; tentatively, D is TRBD2 (6 bases). With 4 bases removed from V and 8 bases from J, the gap between germline ends came to 12 bases. This CDR3 contains 13 residues. Germline lookup yields CDR1 LNHDA and CDR2 SQIVND (reference sequence). CDR3 amino acids: CASSNRDFDEQFF. The CDR3 nucleotides are TGTGCCAGTAGTAACCGGGACTTCGATGAGCAGTTCTTC.

The rearrangement uses TRBV29-1 and TRBJ1-2, with D possibly TRBD1 on 6 matching bases. Germline V CDR1 and CDR2: SQVTM, ANQGSEA. Trimming cost V 1 base and J 10 bases, with 16 bases left between them. The CDR3 contains 13 residues. CDR3 sequence: CSVEVRTDYYYTF. CDR3 DNA: TGCAGCGTTGAAGTTAGGACAGATTATTACTACACCTTC.

This clone has just a few counts. The J gene is TRBJ1-1, the V gene TRBV19; D unclear. The CDR3 has 15 residues. CDR1 and CDR2 from the germline V gene are LNHDA and SQIVND (reference sequence). V lost 7 bases and J 2 bases, leaving 17 bases between the germline ends. For the CDR3, the DNA is TGTGCCAGTATGGCGGGGATGGAATTTAACACTGAAGCTTTCTTT. Protein: CASMAGMEFNTEAFF.

This clone occurred a few times. The chain is built from TRBV11-2 and TRBJ2-3, with TRBD2 matching over 8 bases. Trimming at V came to 5 bases and at J to 3 bases, leaving 4 bases not matched to a gene. The CDR3 spans 14 residues. The V gene's germline CDR1 is SGHAT and CDR2 FQNNGV. The chain's CDR3 is CASSLAGGTDTQYF. The CDR3 nucleotides read TGTGCCAGCAGCCTGGCGGGGGGAACAGATACGCAGTATTTT.

The rearrangement uses TRBV7-6 and TRBJ1-1; D not resolved. The germline V gene has CDR1 SGHVS and CDR2 FNYEAQ. The CDR3 covers 13 residues. V shed 5 bases and J shed 1 base, with 8 bases lying between them. As DNA, the CDR3 is TGTGCCAGCAGCCCACTTCGGAACACTGAAGCTTTCTTT. Translation gives CASSPLRNTEAFF.

This clone was found a few times. V usage is TRBV7-2 and J usage is TRBJ2-1, with 9 bases identical to TRBD2. Per germline, CDR1 SGHTA and CDR2 FQGNSA. The CDR3 length is 16 residues. With V trimmed by 0 bases and J by 2 bases, 2 bases remained unmatched. The CDR3 DNA sequence: TGTGCCAGCAGCTTAGCCTTAGCGGGAGCCTACAATGAGCAGTTCTTC. Translation: CASSLALAGAYNEQFF.

This clone was counted between two and nine times. The chain is built from TRBV28 and TRBJ2-1, with 7 positions matching TRBD2. The CDR3 runs to 16 residues. Germline V gene lookup returns CDR1 MDHEN and CDR2 SYDVKM. J lost 0 bases, V lost 8 bases, and 10 bases had no gene match. Here the CDR3 reads CASPASGASSYNEQFF. The CDR3 DNA reads as TGTGCCAGCCCTGCTAGCGGAGCCTCCTCCTACAATGAGCAGTTCTTC.

The CDR3 is CASSLGRVYEQYF. CDR3 DNA sequence: TGCGCCAGCAGCTTGGGTCGGGTTTACGAGCAGTACTTC. The chain joins TRBV5-1 to TRBJ2-7, with D uncertain. CDR1 is SGHRS, CDR2 YFSETQ, per germline. V lost 0 bases and J lost 4, with 8 bases in between. This CDR3 is 13 amino acids long. Full variable domain (missing parts from reference TRBV5-1 and TRBJ2-7): KAGVTQTPRYLIKTRGQQVTLSCSPISGHRSVSWYQQTPGQGLQFLFEYFSETQRNKGNFPGRFSGRQFSNSRSEMNVSTLELGDSALYLCASSLGRVYEQYFGPGTRLTVT.

The chain is built from TRBV7-2 and TRBJ1-4, with no clear D. The CDR3 consists of 15 residues. Trimming removed 5 bases at V and 3 bases at J, with 13 bases between. CDR1 is SGHTA, CDR2 FQGNSA, per germline. Here the CDR3 reads CASSPEGQANEKLFF. The CDR3 coding sequence is TGTGCCAGCAGCCCGGAGGGCCAAGCTAATGAAAAACTGTTTTTT.

Of note for this clone: The junction shows a germline mismatch at one end, possibly a read error. This chain uses TRBV11-3 with TRBJ2-1; D is unclear. CDR3 length equals 11 residues. Germline V CDR1 and CDR2: SGHNT, YENEEA. The CDR3 loop reads CASSSNNEQFF. The CDR3 DNA follows: TGTGCCAGCAGCTCCAACAATGAGCAGTTCTTC. Together with reference TRBV11-3 and TRBJ2-1, the CDR3 gives the full variable domain: EAGVVQSPRYKIIEKKQPVAFWCNPISGHNTLYWYLQNLGQGPELLIRYENEEAVDDSQLPKDRFSAERLKGVDSTLKIQPAELGDSAVYLCASSSNNEQFFGPGTRLTVL.

The chain links TRBV6-1 to TRBJ1-5, with 7 bases lining up with TRBD1. V lost 4 bases, J lost 5 bases, and 2 bases stayed unmatched. The CDR3 consists of 13 residues. From germline, CDR1 is MNHNS and CDR2 SASEGT. Written as DNA, the CDR3 is TGTGCCAGCAGTGCCAGGGGGGATCAGCCCCAGCATTTT. It encodes CASSARGDQPQHF.

The rearrangement joins TRBV5-1 to TRBJ2-1; D perhaps matches TRBD2 (5 bases). Germline V lookup: CDR1 SGHRS, CDR2 YFSETQ. The CDR3 consists of 15 residues. V was cut by 0 bases and J by 8 bases, with 15 bases left in between. CDR3 protein: CASSLGNSGGDEQFF. The DNA of the CDR3 is TGCGCCAGCAGCTTGGGCAACAGTGGAGGCGATGAGCAGTTCTTC. Using reference TRBV5-1 and TRBJ2-1 for the parts outside the CDR3, the full variable domain is KAGVTQTPRYLIKTRGQQVTLSCSPISGHRSVSWYQQTPGQGLQFLFEYFSETQRNKGNFPGRFSGRQFSNSRSEMNVSTLELGDSALYLCASSLGNSGGDEQFFGPGTRLTVL.

This clone was detected only a few times. The chain employs TRBV7-2 and TRBJ2-1, with D tentatively TRBD2 (6 bases). Germline CDR1 is SGHTA and CDR2 is FQGNSA. Trimming took off 2 bases at V and 2 bases at J, with 7 bases between the two ends. The CDR3 extends over 14 amino acids. For the CDR3, the DNA is TGTGCCAGCAGCTTACGGACTACCTACAATGAGCAGTTCTTC. It specifies CASSLRTTYNEQFF.

This clone was counted only a few times. The chain uses TRBV5-4 and TRBJ1-1; 9 nucleotides align to TRBD1. The CDR3 consists of 13 residues. J was trimmed by 10 bases and V by 4 bases; bases with no gene match: 8. Germline V gives CDR1 SGHNT, CDR2 YYREEE (reference sequence). The CDR3 reads CASSLQGAWGAFF. The CDR3 bases are TGTGCCAGCAGCCTACAGGGGGCCTGGGGAGCTTTCTTT.

The chain links TRBV7-8 to TRBJ2-1; 10 positions agree with TRBD2. Looked up from germline, CDR1 is SGHVS and CDR2 is FQNEAQ. The CDR3 has 16 amino acids. The junction had 7 bases not matched to a gene; V was cut back by 2 bases and J by 6 bases. CDR3 protein: CASSLRGLAGVNEQFF. DNA of the CDR3: TGTGCCAGCAGCTTACGGGGTCTAGCGGGGGTCAATGAGCAGTTCTTC.

This clone was found a few times. The J gene is TRBJ1-2, the V gene TRBV11-2; TRBD1 is a possible D gene (5 bases). V lost 4 bases and J lost 7, with 16 bases in between. The CDR3 runs 14 residues. Germline V gene data show CDR1 as SGHAT and CDR2 as FQNNGV. CDR3 nucleotides: TGTGCCAGCAGCTATAGGGACTTAAGGGGTGGCTACACCTTC. Amino acids: CASSYRDLRGGYTF.

This clone turned up a few times. The V gene is TRBV11-3, the J gene TRBJ2-2, with 9 bases fitting TRBD2. Germline V CDR1 and CDR2: SGHNT, YENEEA. This CDR3 has 16 residues. With 5 bases clipped from V and 4 bases from J, the junction kept 8 bases outside the gene matches. DNA of the CDR3: TGTGCCAGCAGCACCGTAGCGGGAGAAATCACCGGGGAGCTGTTTTTT. This translates into CASSTVAGEITGELFF.

This sequence joins TRBV20-1 and TRBJ2-5; D unresolved. Germline V lookup: CDR1 DFQATT, CDR2 SNEGSKA (reference sequence). V lost 4 bases and J lost 4, with 7 bases in between. The CDR3 totals 11 residues. The CDR3 here is CSAIVSETQYF. DNA of the CDR3: TGCAGTGCTATTGTCTCAGAGACCCAGTACTTC.

The chain combines TRBV5-1 with TRBJ2-1; 9 nucleotides agree with TRBD2. Germline assignment: CDR1 SGHRS and CDR2 YFSETQ. This CDR3 is 18 amino acids long. Trimming cost V 4 bases and J 8 bases; bases outside gene matches: 19. Here the CDR3 DNA reads TGCGCCAGCAGCCACGTACCCTTAGCGGGAGAAAGTCGTGATGAGCAGTTCTTC. It is translated as CASSHVPLAGESRDEQFF. The whole variable domain, filled in from reference TRBV5-1 and TRBJ2-1, reads KAGVTQTPRYLIKTRGQQVTLSCSPISGHRSVSWYQQTPGQGLQFLFEYFSETQRNKGNFPGRFSGRQFSNSRSEMNVSTLELGDSALYLCASSHVPLAGESRDEQFFGPGTRLTVL.

The chain has TRBV28 and TRBJ1-5; a possible D gene is TRBD1 (6 bases). This CDR3 region has 13 residues. Between the trimmed V and J ends, which lost 4 bases and 5 bases, there was a span of 9 bases. Germline lookup yields CDR1 MDHEN and CDR2 SYDVKM. The CDR3 spells CASSYREYQPQHF. The DNA of the CDR3 is TGTGCCAGCAGTTACAGGGAATATCAGCCCCAGCATTTT.

The chain couples TRBV18 to TRBJ1-4; 7 nucleotides agree with TRBD1. Germline lookup yields CDR1 KGHSH and CDR2 LQKENI. J lost 2 bases, V lost 6 bases, and 3 bases had no gene match. This CDR3 comprises 14 residues. The CDR3 is CASSRGLTNEKLFF. CDR3 coding DNA: TGTGCCAGCTCGAGGGGGCTGACTAATGAAAAACTGTTTTTT. The entire variable domain, with the rest obtained from reference TRBV18 and TRBJ1-4, is as follows: NAGVMQNPRHLVRRRGQEARLRCSPMKGHSHVYWYRQLPEEGLKFMVYLQKENIIDESGMPKERFSAEFPKEGPSILRIQQVVRGDSAAYFCASSRGLTNEKLFFGSGTQLSVL.